This is a list of T cell receptor beta chains from one sample in a study of early T cells in non-severe SARS-CoV-2 infection. TCRdb passed the 5' RACE reads through MiXCR, listing each CDR3 protein once. The sample consists of around 110,000 distinct CDR3 sequences, around 10% of them appearing once. Sequenced material: whole blood. The receptors were gathered from an adult who was a healthcare worker with PCR-confirmed SARS-CoV-2 infection or an uninfected control (not recorded which). CDR3s include the opening cysteine and the closing phenylalanine or tryptophan. Each record gives: J gene, D gene, V gene, CDR3 length, clone size, CDR3 DNA, CDR3 protein. A D gene is named only where the DNA matches it firmly. Size values are once, few and many counts, or a class for expanded clones, and some rows have none.

j_call: TRBJ2-3
d_call: NA
v_call: TRBV6-1
cdr3_length: 15
clone_size: many
cdr3_nt: TGTGCCAGCAGTCTGACCCGAGGCTTAACAGATACGCAGTATTTT
cdr3_aa: CASSLTRGLTDTQYF

j_call: TRBJ2-5
d_call: NA
v_call: TRBV7-2
cdr3_length: 12
clone_size: many
cdr3_nt: TGTGCCAGCAGCCCCCGCCAAGAGACCCAGTACTTC
cdr3_aa: CASSPRQETQYF

j_call: TRBJ1-6
d_call: NA
v_call: TRBV7-9
cdr3_length: 16
clone_size: NA
cdr3_nt: TGTGCCAGCAGCCAAACAAACGGGCCGGGAAATTCACCCCTCCACTTT
cdr3_aa: CASSQTNGPGNSPLHF

j_call: TRBJ1-2
d_call: NA
v_call: TRBV7-9
cdr3_length: 14
clone_size: NA
cdr3_nt: TGTGCCAGCAGCGGCAGGGGCCTGAGGTATGGCTACACCTTC
cdr3_aa: CASSGRGLRYGYTF

j_call: TRBJ1-2
d_call: TRBD1
v_call: TRBV7-9
cdr3_length: 16
clone_size: many
cdr3_nt: TGTGCCAGCAGCTTAGGGGACAGGGGGCTGAGCTATGGCTACACCTTC
cdr3_aa: CASSLGDRGLSYGYTF

j_call: TRBJ1-4
d_call: NA
v_call: TRBV6-2/TRBV6-3
cdr3_length: 15
clone_size: NA
cdr3_nt: TGTGCCAGCAGTCTCCGGGGCCTTGGAACAGAAAAACTGTTTTTT
cdr3_aa: CASSLRGLGTEKLFF

j_call: TRBJ2-3
d_call: NA
v_call: TRBV5-1
cdr3_length: 14
clone_size: NA
cdr3_nt: TGCGCCAGCAGCCCAGGACGGGGAGTAGATACGCAGTATTTT
cdr3_aa: CASSPGRGVDTQYF

j_call: TRBJ2-3
d_call: TRBD2
v_call: TRBV7-9
cdr3_length: 18
clone_size: many
cdr3_nt: TGTGCCAGCAGCGCCGAGGCCACTAGCGGCTTTTACACAGATACGCAGTATTTT
cdr3_aa: CASSAEATSGFYTDTQYF

j_call: TRBJ2-7
d_call: TRBD2
v_call: TRBV4-3
cdr3_length: 16
clone_size: NA
cdr3_nt: TGCGCCAGCAGCCAAGACAGCAGCGGGAGGGCCTACGAGCAGTACTTC
cdr3_aa: CASSQDSSGRAYEQYF

j_call: TRBJ1-1
d_call: TRBD1
v_call: TRBV5-1
cdr3_length: 16
clone_size: many
cdr3_nt: TGCGCCAGCAGCTCAAAACCGGGACAGGGTAAAACTGAAGCTTTCTTT
cdr3_aa: CASSSKPGQGKTEAFF

j_call: TRBJ2-7
d_call: TRBD1
v_call: TRBV20-1
cdr3_length: 15
clone_size: NA
cdr3_nt: TGCAGTGCGTCGCCGGGACAGAGTAATTCCTACGAGCTGTACTTC
cdr3_aa: CSASPGQSNSYELYF

j_call: TRBJ1-2
d_call: TRBD1
v_call: TRBV18
cdr3_length: 15
clone_size: NA
cdr3_nt: TGTGCCAGCTCACGCGGGACAGGACTTAACTATGGCTACACCTTC
cdr3_aa: CASSRGTGLNYGYTF

j_call: TRBJ2-1
d_call: NA
v_call: TRBV20-1
cdr3_length: 14
clone_size: NA
cdr3_nt: TGCAGTGCTAGGGGTTTGGGTTATAACAATGAGCAGTTCTTC
cdr3_aa: CSARGLGYNNEQFF

j_call: TRBJ2-1
d_call: NA
v_call: TRBV5-1
cdr3_length: 14
clone_size: many
cdr3_nt: TGCGCCAGCAGCACCAAGACTAGTATCAATGAGCAGTTCTTC
cdr3_aa: CASSTKTSINEQFF

j_call: TRBJ2-7
d_call: TRBD2
v_call: TRBV11-2
cdr3_length: 12
clone_size: many
cdr3_nt: TGTGCCAGCAGCTTTAGCGGGAGCGAGCAGTACTTC
cdr3_aa: CASSFSGSEQYF

j_call: TRBJ2-3
d_call: NA
v_call: TRBV4-1
cdr3_length: 14
clone_size: many
cdr3_nt: TGCGCCAGCAGCTACGGGACAAACACAGATACGCAGTATTTT
cdr3_aa: CASSYGTNTDTQYF

j_call: TRBJ2-4
d_call: NA
v_call: TRBV12-3/TRBV12-4
cdr3_length: 16
clone_size: many
cdr3_nt: TGTGCCAGCAGTTTAAATACGGGAACTACAAAAAACATTCAGTACTTC
cdr3_aa: CASSLNTGTTKNIQYF

j_call: TRBJ2-1
d_call: NA
v_call: TRBV5-4
cdr3_length: 13
clone_size: few
cdr3_nt: TGTGCCAGCAGCTTGCTGGGCCACCATGAGCAGTTCTTC
cdr3_aa: CASSLLGHHEQFF

j_call: TRBJ2-2
d_call: NA
v_call: TRBV11-2
cdr3_length: 14
clone_size: NA
cdr3_nt: TGTGCCAGCAGCTTAAAGTCCCGACCCGGGGAGCTGTTTTTT
cdr3_aa: CASSLKSRPGELFF

j_call: TRBJ2-5
d_call: NA
v_call: TRBV3-1
cdr3_length: 13
clone_size: many
cdr3_nt: TGTGCCAGCAGCCATTATGGGGAAGAGACCCAGTACTTC
cdr3_aa: CASSHYGEETQYF

j_call: TRBJ1-5
d_call: NA
v_call: TRBV25-1
cdr3_length: 12
clone_size: few
cdr3_nt: TGTGCCAGCAGTGCCCTTAATCAGCCCCAGCATTTT
cdr3_aa: CASSALNQPQHF

j_call: TRBJ2-7
d_call: NA
v_call: TRBV7-9
cdr3_length: 12
clone_size: few
cdr3_nt: TGTGCCAGCAGCGGACCGGGAGACGAGCAGTACTTC
cdr3_aa: CASSGPGDEQYF

j_call: TRBJ1-1
d_call: TRBD1
v_call: TRBV12-3/TRBV12-4
cdr3_length: 16
clone_size: many
cdr3_nt: TGTGCCAGCAGTTTTGGGACAGGGGTGAGGATCACTGAAGCTTTCTTT
cdr3_aa: CASSFGTGVRITEAFF

j_call: TRBJ2-1
d_call: TRBD1
v_call: TRBV20-1
cdr3_length: 12
clone_size: NA
cdr3_nt: TGCAGTACACAGGGGGCGAGCAATGAGCAGTTCTTC
cdr3_aa: CSTQGASNEQFF

j_call: TRBJ2-1
d_call: TRBD1
v_call: TRBV7-7
cdr3_length: 14
clone_size: few
cdr3_nt: TGTGCCAGCAGCTTGGGACAGCCACCAAATGAGCAGTTCTTC
cdr3_aa: CASSLGQPPNEQFF

j_call: TRBJ2-7
d_call: TRBD2
v_call: TRBV6-5
cdr3_length: 15
clone_size: few
cdr3_nt: TGTGCCAGCAGTTACTCGGGCGGGGGTCCCTACGAGCAGTACTTC
cdr3_aa: CASSYSGGGPYEQYF

j_call: TRBJ2-7
d_call: TRBD2
v_call: TRBV6-5
cdr3_length: 17
clone_size: few
cdr3_nt: TGTGCCAGCAGTTGGGGACTAGCGGGAGGGCAATCCTACGAGCAGTACTTC
cdr3_aa: CASSWGLAGGQSYEQYF

j_call: TRBJ2-1
d_call: TRBD2
v_call: TRBV2
cdr3_length: 14
clone_size: many
cdr3_nt: TGTGCCAGCACAGGACTAGCGGGAAACAATGAGCAGTTCTTC
cdr3_aa: CASTGLAGNNEQFF